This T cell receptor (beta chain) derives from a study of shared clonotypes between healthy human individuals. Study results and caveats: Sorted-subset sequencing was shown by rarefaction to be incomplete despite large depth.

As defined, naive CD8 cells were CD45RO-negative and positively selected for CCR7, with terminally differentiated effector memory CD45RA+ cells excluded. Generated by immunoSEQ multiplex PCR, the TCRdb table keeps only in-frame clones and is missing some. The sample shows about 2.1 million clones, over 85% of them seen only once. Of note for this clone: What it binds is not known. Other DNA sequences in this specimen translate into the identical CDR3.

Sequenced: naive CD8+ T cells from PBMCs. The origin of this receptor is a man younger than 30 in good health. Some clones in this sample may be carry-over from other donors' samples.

The chain's CDR3 is CAWSMGGNTEAFF. CDR3 nucleotide sequence: TGTGCCTGGAGCATGGGGGGCAACACTGAAGCTTTCTTT. This chain links TRBV30 with TRBJ1-1; D might be TRBD1 (6 bases). Trimming removed 3 bases at V and 2 bases at J, with 10 bases between. The germline CDR1 and CDR2 sequences are GTSNPN and SVGIG (reference sequence). The CDR3 runs 13 residues. The variable domain in full, completed from reference TRBV30 and TRBJ1-1, reads SQTIHQWPATLVQPVGSPLSLECTVEGTSNPNLYWYRQAAGRGLQLLFYSVGIGQISSEVPQNLSASRPQDRQFILSSKKLLLSDSGFYLCAWSMGGNTEAFFGQGTRLTVV.